A selection of T cell receptor beta chains follows, all from one sample in a study of Ad26.COV2.S vaccination and SARS-CoV-2 variants. Assay used: immunoSEQ multiplex PCR; TCRdb lists only in-frame clones, some missing. Among about half a million clones, roughly 87% were seen once, and the ten largest hold 1.5% to 2%. The sequenced sample was peripheral blood, obtained in a trial of Ad26.COV2.S vaccine versus placebo. All receptors derive from a person aged 18-65 years who received the Ad26.COV2.S COVID-19 vaccine or a placebo. The CDR3 runs from the conserved cysteine through the conserved F or W. Where a row states a size, it is once, few, many or the class of an expanded clone; other rows omit it.

size: NA
V: TRBV5-6
CDR3: CASSLRTGLGTEAFF

size: NA
V: TRBV10-2
CDR3: CASSDFTGTAYGYTF

size: NA
V: TRBV5-4
CDR3: CASTPGLAGNEQFF

size: NA
V: TRBV5-1
CDR3: CASSLGGLDQPQHF

size: NA
V: TRBV9
CDR3: CASSVGAGAITDTQYF

size: NA
V: TRBV6-5
CDR3: CATRGPKDYNEQFF

size: NA
V: TRBV30
CDR3: CAWSIPGQANYEQYF

size: NA
V: TRBV6-5
CDR3: CASSNSIYEQYF

size: NA
V: TRBV3-1/TRBV3-2
CDR3: CASSRPLGQGATGANVLTF

size: NA
V: TRBV18
CDR3: CASSPQDREGYTF

size: NA
V: TRBV7-8
CDR3: CASSQHVGAAGANVLTF

size: NA
V: TRBV21-1
CDR3: CASSNQGPKINTNQPQHF

size: NA
V: TRBV5-4
CDR3: CASSLVAGVTTYEQYF

size: once
V: TRBV6-5
CDR3: CASSLIQGNYGYTF

size: few
V: TRBV7-8
CDR3: CASSLVGQRANVLTF

size: once
V: TRBV28
CDR3: CASRGFATNEKLFF

size: NA
V: TRBV7-3
CDR3: CASSLVVGGANVLTF

size: NA
V: TRBV20-1
CDR3: CSASQSLRGLTDTQYF

size: NA
V: TRBV20-1
CDR3: CSARDNDEQFF

size: NA
V: TRBV7-9
CDR3: CASSSASGQPQHF

size: NA
V: TRBV28
CDR3: CASSLTTGFYTF

size: NA
V: TRBV20-1
CDR3: CSAREAYEQYF

size: NA
V: TRBV6-1
CDR3: CASSEAGTSAHEQYF

size: once
V: TRBV10-2
CDR3: CASSESASGEQYF

size: NA
V: TRBV28
CDR3: CASSLGGQTGPEAFF

size: NA
V: TRBV27
CDR3: CASSFSYTGELFF

size: NA
V: TRBV5-1
CDR3: CASSLEGGYNEQFF

size: NA
V: TRBV27
CDR3: CASSLFRDREQYF

size: once
V: TRBV7-6
CDR3: CASSPSGGSYEQYF

size: once
V: TRBV9
CDR3: CASSASGITDTQYF

size: NA
V: TRBV15
CDR3: CATSTRRGYEQYF

size: NA
V: TRBV7-9
CDR3: CASSSLPGGLTNEKLFF

size: NA
V: TRBV14
CDR3: CASSQGGGLRSSGANVLTF

size: NA
V: TRBV18
CDR3: CASSPGQGSYNEQFF

size: NA
V: TRBV7-3
CDR3: CASSPQGASGTDTQYF

size: NA
V: TRBV25-1
CDR3: CASTLDGYEQYF